The source of this TCR beta chain is a study of blood T cell repertoires in COVID-19. Study in general: The United States, Italy and Spain supplied acute and convalescent COVID-19 samples. T cells, B-cell-depleted T cells, or PBMCs supplied cDNA or gDNA.

Some clones are missing from TCRdb's copy, which holds only in-frame ones; the method was immunoSEQ multiplex PCR. The table records a few hundred thousand clones, about nine tenths of them present only once. Enrolled through a virtual design, the participants were between roughly 18 and 90 years of age and came from about two dozen US areas. Recovered participants had two consecutive negative NP/OP PCR tests, healthcare professional clearance, or symptom resolution. This CDR3 is built from 14 residues. Germline V gene lookup returns CDR1 SGHTA and CDR2 FQGNSA. V gave up 1 base and J gave up 6 bases, with 10 bases separating them.

Sequenced input: PBMCs or T cells enriched from blood (not recorded which). This clonotype originated in a woman aged 30 to 39 who had recovered from COVID-19. The chain joins TRBV7-2 to TRBJ1-5, with D unclear. The DNA of the CDR3 is TGTGCCAGCAGCTTAGATCGGGGAACTCAGCCCCAGCATTTT. Translation gives CASSLDRGTQPQHF.